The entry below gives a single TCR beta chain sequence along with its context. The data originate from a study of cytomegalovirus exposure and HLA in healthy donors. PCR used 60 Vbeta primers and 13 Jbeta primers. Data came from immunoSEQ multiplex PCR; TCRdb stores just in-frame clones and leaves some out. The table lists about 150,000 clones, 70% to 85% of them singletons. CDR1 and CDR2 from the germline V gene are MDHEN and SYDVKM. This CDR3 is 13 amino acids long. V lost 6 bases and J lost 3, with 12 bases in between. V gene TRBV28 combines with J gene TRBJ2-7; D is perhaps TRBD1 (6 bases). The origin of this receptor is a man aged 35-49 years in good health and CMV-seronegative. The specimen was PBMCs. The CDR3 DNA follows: TGTGCCAGCAGCTCGGACAGATTCTACGAGCAGTACTTC. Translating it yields CASSSDRFYEQYF.